Reported below is one T cell receptor (beta chain). What it binds is not known. The data originate from a study of OX40 agonist ivuxolimab in advanced cancers. On the study more broadly: Among those enrolled, mean age was about 63 years (range roughly 20 to 80) and 82.7% were male. Enrollees could have had prior anti-PD-1, anti-PD-L1 or anti-CTLA-4 therapy, which around 43% had received.

General observations from the study: The study did not work out the antigen specificity of the expanded peripheral T cells. Average numbers of expanded clones were greater in CD8+ T cells than in CD4+.

The germline V gene has CDR1 MNHEY and CDR2 SMNVEV (reference sequence). The CDR3 contains 16 residues. Between the trimmed V and J ends, which lost 6 bases and 2 bases, there was a span of 19 bases. Sequencing used immunoSEQ multiplex PCR; TCRdb keeps in-frame clones, though not all of them. The table has around 72,000 clones, 80% to 90% seen once. The chain recombines TRBV27 with TRBJ2-5, with D perhaps matching TRBD1 (7 bases). The sequencing used CD4+ or CD8+ T cells sorted from blood, collected in a trial of the OX40 agonist ivuxolimab. The sequence derives from an adult with an advanced solid tumor such as melanoma, head and neck, liver or kidney cancer. CDR3 amino acids: CASRGGIGQVQETQYF. The CDR3 DNA sequence: TGTGCCAGCAGGGGGGGAATAGGACAGGTACAAGAGACCCAGTACTTC.